These T cell receptor beta chains were read from a single sample in a study of T cell responses to AZD1222 COVID-19 vaccine. TCRdb's table, derived via immunoSEQ multiplex PCR, lists solely in-frame clones and lacks some. The sample records 130,000 to 150,000 clones, around four fifths being singletons. Sample: peripheral blood, taken on day 0 of MenACWY control vaccination. These receptors originate from an adult in good health. Each CDR3 is given with its conserved first and last residue.

length	V	J	CDR3
14	TRBV7-6	TRBJ2-3	CASSTGAQGGTQYF
16	TRBV6-1	TRBJ1-1	CASSGRLGGNGTEAFF
12	TRBV19	TRBJ1-2	CASSEGGTGYTF
12	TRBV4-1	TRBJ1-3	CASSHPGGTIYF
17	TRBV5-4	TRBJ1-3	CASSLSFPGTSGNTIYF
16	TRBV11-3	TRBJ2-2	CASSLDDRVPTGELFF
15	TRBV5-1	TRBJ2-4	CASSLGTGRVDIQYF
14	TRBV9	TRBJ2-7	CASSVEAGGYEQYF
15	TRBV27	TRBJ1-6	CASSFLGHYNSPLHF
10	TRBV29-1	TRBJ1-1	CSVGAGDAFF
12	TRBV18	TRBJ1-5	CASSPGNQPQHF
17	TRBV7-3	TRBJ2-1	CASSLGLAGARGDEQFF
14	TRBV2	TRBJ1-2	CASSAGTPNYGYTF
17	TRBV7-9	TRBJ2-3	CASSLLLDLPSTDTQYF
17	TRBV6-1	TRBJ1-2	CASSEVPTPRTWYGYTF
14	TRBV5-1	TRBJ1-2	CASSLRPTNYGYTF
13	TRBV11-2	TRBJ2-7	CASSLDLGGEQYF
15	TRBV5-1	TRBJ1-1	CASSLEGVMNTEAFF
12	TRBV7-9	TRBJ1-6	CASSLADRGLHF
15	TRBV2	TRBJ2-7	CASSYHPGQYYEQYF